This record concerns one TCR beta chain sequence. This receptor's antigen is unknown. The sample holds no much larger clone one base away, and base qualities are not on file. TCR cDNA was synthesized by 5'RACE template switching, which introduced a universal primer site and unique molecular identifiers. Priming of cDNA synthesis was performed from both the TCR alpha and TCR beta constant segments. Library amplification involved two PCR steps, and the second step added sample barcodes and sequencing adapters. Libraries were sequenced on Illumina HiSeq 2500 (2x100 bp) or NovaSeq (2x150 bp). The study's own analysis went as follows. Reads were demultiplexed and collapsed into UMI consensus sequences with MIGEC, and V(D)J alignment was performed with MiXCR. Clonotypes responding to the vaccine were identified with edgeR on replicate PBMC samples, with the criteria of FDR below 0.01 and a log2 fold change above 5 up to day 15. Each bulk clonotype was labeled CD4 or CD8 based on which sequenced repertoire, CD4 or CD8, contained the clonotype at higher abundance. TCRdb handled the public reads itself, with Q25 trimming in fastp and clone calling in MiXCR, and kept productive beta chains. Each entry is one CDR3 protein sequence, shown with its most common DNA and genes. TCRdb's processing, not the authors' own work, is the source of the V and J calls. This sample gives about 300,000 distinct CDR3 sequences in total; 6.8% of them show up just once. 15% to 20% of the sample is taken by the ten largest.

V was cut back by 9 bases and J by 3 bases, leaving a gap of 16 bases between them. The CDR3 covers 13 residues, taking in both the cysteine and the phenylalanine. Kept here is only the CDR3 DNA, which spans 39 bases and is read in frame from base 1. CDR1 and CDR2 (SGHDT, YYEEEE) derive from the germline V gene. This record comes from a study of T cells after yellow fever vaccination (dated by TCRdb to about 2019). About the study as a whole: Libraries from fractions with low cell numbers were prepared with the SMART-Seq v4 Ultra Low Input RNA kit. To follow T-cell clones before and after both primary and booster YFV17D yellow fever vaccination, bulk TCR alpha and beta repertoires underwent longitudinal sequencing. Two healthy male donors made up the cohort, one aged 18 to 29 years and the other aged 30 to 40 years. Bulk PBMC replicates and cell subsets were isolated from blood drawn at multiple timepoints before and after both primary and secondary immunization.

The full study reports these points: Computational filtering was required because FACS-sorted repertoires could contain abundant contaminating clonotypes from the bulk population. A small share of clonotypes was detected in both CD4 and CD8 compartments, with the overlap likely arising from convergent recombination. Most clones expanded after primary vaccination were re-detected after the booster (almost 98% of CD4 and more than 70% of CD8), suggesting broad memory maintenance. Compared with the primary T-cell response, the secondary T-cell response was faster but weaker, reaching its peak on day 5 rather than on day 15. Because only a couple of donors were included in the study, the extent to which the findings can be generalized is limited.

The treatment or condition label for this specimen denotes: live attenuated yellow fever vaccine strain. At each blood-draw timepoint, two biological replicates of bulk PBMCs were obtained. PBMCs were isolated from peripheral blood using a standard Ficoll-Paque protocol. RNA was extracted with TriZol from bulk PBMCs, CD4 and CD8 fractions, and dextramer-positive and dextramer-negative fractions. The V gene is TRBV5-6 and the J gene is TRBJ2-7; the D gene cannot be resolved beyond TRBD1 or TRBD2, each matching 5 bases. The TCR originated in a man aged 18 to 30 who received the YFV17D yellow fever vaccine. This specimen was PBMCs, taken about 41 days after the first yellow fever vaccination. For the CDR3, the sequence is CAMGPGLDYEQYF. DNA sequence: TGTGCCATGGGCCCGGGGCTAGACTACGAGCAGTACTTC.